The 17 T cell receptor beta chains below come from one sample, sequenced in a study of blood T cell repertoires in COVID-19. Generated by immunoSEQ multiplex PCR, the TCRdb table keeps only in-frame clones and is missing some. The data show approximately 240,000 clones, with under 95% seen just once and over 1.5% held by the top ten. Sequenced sample: PBMCs or T cells enriched from blood (not recorded which). The receptors originated from a woman aged 18-29 years who had recovered from COVID-19.

The chain is built from TRBV5-4 and TRBJ1-1; 7 nucleotides agree with TRBD1. J gave up 10 bases and V 5 bases, and 11 bases lay outside the gene matches. The V gene's germline CDR1 is SGHNT and CDR2 YYREEE (reference sequence). The CDR3 contains 13 residues. CDR3 bases: TGTGCCAGCAGTTATGACAGGGAGGTAAGAGCTTTCTTT. Residues: CASSYDREVRAFF.

As concerns this clone: A read error may account for a junction end that differs from germline. The rearrangement joins TRBV7-7 to TRBJ2-7; 7 positions agree with TRBD1. The CDR3 runs to 14 residues. From germline, CDR1 is SSHAT and CDR2 FNYEAQ (reference sequence). The CDR3 loop reads CASTLRGQTYEQYF. Here the CDR3 DNA reads TGTGCTAGCACCCTGAGGGGGCAAACCTACGAGCAGTACTTC.

The genes are TRBV4-1 and TRBJ2-2, with D perhaps TRBD2 (6 bases). The V end lost 3 bases, the J end lost 5 bases, and 7 bases lay between the germline ends. The CDR3 has 13 amino acids. Germline CDR1 and CDR2: MGHRA and YSYEKL. The CDR3 DNA follows: TGCGCCAGCAGCCATGGGACTACCGGGGAGCTGTTTTTT. Residues: CASSHGTTGELFF.

CDR3 in amino acids: CASRVTGLHKNIQYF. For the CDR3, the DNA is TGTGCCAGCAGGGTGACAGGGCTTCACAAAAACATTCAGTACTTC. This chain joins TRBV6-5 and TRBJ2-4, with TRBD1 matching over 7 bases. V lost 6 bases to trimming and J lost 3 bases; unmatched junction nucleotides: 8. The CDR3 has 15 residues. Germline CDR1 reads MNHEY; CDR2 reads SVGAGI.

The chain employs TRBV6-2 or TRBV6-3 and TRBJ2-4; no firm D call. The CDR3 is 14 amino acids. The germline gives CDR1 MNHEY, CDR2 SVGEGT. The germline V and J ends were trimmed by 0 bases and 4 bases, with 7 bases remaining between them. CDR3 nucleotides: TGTGCCAGCAGTTACTCCGGGTCTAAAAACATTCAGTACTTC. It translates to CASSYSGSKNIQYF.

As for this clone: This likely reflects a read error, since a far larger clone is one base away. The rearrangement links TRBV10-3 to TRBJ2-7; D is perhaps TRBD1 (6 bases). There are 12 residues in the CDR3. V shed 6 bases and J shed 3 bases, with 9 bases lying between them. Germline CDR1 reads ENHRY; CDR2 reads SYGVKD. The CDR3 DNA is TGTGCCATCAGCTCGGACAGCTACGAGCAGTACTTC. Amino acid sequence: CAISSDSYEQYF.

V is TRBV27 and J is TRBJ1-1, with 7 bases fitting TRBD1. The length of the CDR3 is 16 residues. V lost 4 bases to trimming and J lost 2 bases; unmatched junction nucleotides: 10. Germline CDR1 MNHEY, CDR2 SMNVEV (reference sequence). In DNA form, the CDR3 reads TGTGCCAGCAGTTCGTGGACAGGACAGGCCAACACTGAAGCTTTCTTT. This translates into CASSSWTGQANTEAFF.

The V call is TRBV28, the J call TRBJ2-7; 11 bases agree with TRBD2. The CDR3 length is 17 residues. The junction had 7 bases not matched to a gene; V was cut back by 3 bases and J by 0 bases. Germline V gene sequence: CDR1 MDHEN, CDR2 SYDVKM. This CDR3 reads CASSFFGLAGSSYEQYF. The CDR3 DNA sequence: TGTGCCAGCAGTTTCTTCGGACTAGCGGGTTCCTCCTACGAGCAGTACTTC.

V usage is TRBV11-3 and J usage is TRBJ2-7, with unresolved D. V lost 5 bases, J lost 6 bases, and 11 bases lay in between. This CDR3 comprises 12 residues. The germline V gene has CDR1 SGHNT and CDR2 YENEEA. The CDR3 sequence is CASSPTAGEQYF. The CDR3 DNA reads TGTGCCAGCAGCCCGACCGCAGGCGAGCAGTACTTC.

This chain uses TRBV6-1 with TRBJ1-3; D not resolved. V lost 3 bases, J lost 0 bases, and 3 bases lay in between. Germline CDR1 and CDR2: MNHNS and SASEGT. The CDR3 covers 13 residues. The CDR3 region has the DNA TGTGCCAGCAGTGACCTCTCTGGAAACACCATATATTTT. Its translation: CASSDLSGNTIYF.

This chain uses TRBV6-1 with TRBJ2-7, with D perhaps TRBD2 (5 bases). This CDR3 contains 16 residues. Germline V CDR1 and CDR2: MNHNS, SASEGT. Between the trimmed V and J ends, which lost 1 base and 4 bases, there was a span of 17 bases. CDR3 coding DNA: TGTGCCAGCAGTGAAGGTCACATACGACGGGGTTACGAGCAGTACTTC. Amino acid sequence: CASSEGHIRRGYEQYF.

This sequence joins TRBV5-1 and TRBJ1-1; D perhaps matches TRBD1 (6 bases). Trimming left V 1 base short and J 5 bases short, with 12 bases between. Germline V gene lookup returns CDR1 SGHRS and CDR2 YFSETQ. The CDR3 has 14 amino acids. CDR3 in DNA: TGCGCCAGCAGCTTGCAGGGGAACCCAACTGAAGCTTTCTTT. Translated, it gives CASSLQGNPTEAFF.

The V gene is TRBV4-2, the J gene TRBJ1-1; D ambiguous. CDR1 LGHNA and CDR2 YNFKEQ come from the germline V gene. This CDR3 is 15 amino acids long. Trimming removed 0 bases from V and 1 base from J, with 9 bases in between. Here the CDR3 reads CASSQEYRGNTEAFF. The CDR3 coding sequence is TGTGCCAGCAGCCAAGAGTACCGCGGGAACACTGAAGCTTTCTTT.

V gene TRBV19 combines with J gene TRBJ1-1; D is perhaps TRBD1 (6 bases). Trimming stripped 4 bases from V and 1 base from J, with 16 bases between. This CDR3 is built from 16 residues. In germline, CDR1 is LNHDA, CDR2 SQIVND (reference sequence). Here the CDR3 DNA reads TGTGCCAGTAGTACCTCGCCAGGGGCGGAGAACACTGAAGCTTTCTTT. Encoded protein: CASSTSPGAENTEAFF.

The chain carries TRBV29-1 and TRBJ1-2; no clear D. Trimming removed 3 bases from V and 3 bases from J, with 11 bases in between. The CDR3 is made up of 13 amino acids. Germline values: CDR1 SQVTM, CDR2 ANQGSEA. CDR3 nucleotides: TGCAGCGTTGATTCCAGGAACCACTATGGCTACACCTTC. The encoded protein is CSVDSRNHYGYTF.

CDR3 bases: TGTGCCAGTCAGAACAGGGGGCAATTTCAGCCCCAGCATTTT. Amino acids: CASQNRGQFQPQHF. This chain joins TRBV19 and TRBJ1-5; 9 nucleotides agree with TRBD1. The CDR3 runs 14 residues. Germline CDR1 reads LNHDA; CDR2 reads SQIVND (reference sequence). The V gene end was trimmed by 8 bases and the J gene end by 6 bases; junction bases not matched to a gene: 8.

The chain recombines TRBV5-1 with TRBJ1-3, with TRBD1 as a possible D gene (6 bases). The V gene's germline CDR1 is SGHRS and CDR2 YFSETQ. V shed 4 bases and J shed 2 bases, with 16 bases lying between them. This CDR3 has 16 residues. CDR3 in amino acids: CASSPIGAGAGNTIYF. In DNA form, the CDR3 reads TGCGCCAGCAGCCCGATCGGGGCAGGGGCTGGAAACACCATATATTTT. Combining the CDR3 with reference TRBV5-1 and TRBJ1-3 gives the whole variable domain KAGVTQTPRYLIKTRGQQVTLSCSPISGHRSVSWYQQTPGQGLQFLFEYFSETQRNKGNFPGRFSGRQFSNSRSEMNVSTLELGDSALYLCASSPIGAGAGNTIYFGEGSWLTVV.